The 11 T cell receptor beta chains in this list originate from one sample, sequenced in a study of T cell responses to AZD1222 COVID-19 vaccine. The data were produced by immunoSEQ multiplex PCR, yet TCRdb's version contains in-frame clones alone and is incomplete. This sample carries fewer than 200,000 clones, approximately 92% of them seen once, and the ten largest clones take less than 11%. Sequenced here: peripheral blood, sampled on day 0 of AZD1222 vaccination. These receptor sequences come from an adult in good health.

The V gene is TRBV5-4, the J gene TRBJ1-4; 9 bases align to TRBD1. The CDR3 contains 14 residues. Trimming took 4 bases from V and 6 from J; bases not matched to a gene: 4. Germline V lookup: CDR1 SGHNT, CDR2 YYREEE (reference sequence). CDR3 DNA: TGTGCCAGCAGCAACAGGGGGCAGTATGAAAAACTGTTTTTT. Residues: CASSNRGQYEKLFF. The full variable domain, rest sourced from reference TRBV5-4 and TRBJ1-4, is ETGVTQSPTHLIKTRGQQVTLRCSSQSGHNTVSWYQQALGQGPQFIFQYYREEENGRGNFPPRFSGLQFPNYSSELNVNALELDDSALYLCASSNRGQYEKLFFGSGTQLSVL.

The rearrangement joins TRBV7-2 to TRBJ1-2; D gene unclear. The CDR3 covers 14 residues. The germline V gene encodes CDR1 SGHTA and CDR2 FQGNSA. V was clipped by 6 bases and J by 2 bases, with 13 bases between them. The CDR3 sequence is CASRDDLLNYGYTF. Written as DNA, the CDR3 is TGTGCCAGCAGGGATGACTTGCTAAACTATGGCTACACCTTC.

The chain combines TRBV5-1 with TRBJ1-1; unclear D gene. The CDR3 runs to 17 residues. Trimming cost V 2 bases and J 3 bases, with 20 bases left between them. Looked up from germline, CDR1 is SGHRS and CDR2 is YFSETQ. The CDR3 region has the DNA TGCGCCAGCAGCTTAGGGCGCGGAACCTATCAGGACACTGAAGCTTTCTTT. Its protein is CASSLGRGTYQDTEAFF.

This clone has a single count. The rearrangement joins TRBV30 to TRBJ1-1; D might be TRBD1 (5 bases). Germline V gene sequence: CDR1 GTSNPN, CDR2 SVGIG (reference sequence). CDR3 length: 15 residues. In DNA, the CDR3 is TGTGTTTTTCTCAGGGTAGGGGTGGGGAACACTGAAGCTTTCTTT. Translation gives CVFLRVGVGNTEAFF.

The V gene is TRBV12-3 or TRBV12-4, the J gene TRBJ1-2; tentative D call: TRBD1 (6 bases). This CDR3 region has 13 residues. The V gene lost 5 bases and the J gene lost 4 bases, with 11 bases spanning the gap. This CDR3 reads CASSVRDIYGYTF. The CDR3 DNA reads as TGTGCCAGCAGTGTCCGGGACATCTATGGCTACACCTTC.

The J gene is TRBJ2-2, the V gene TRBV28, with D possibly TRBD1 on 6 matching bases. The CDR3 sequence is 17 residues long. Per germline, CDR1 MDHEN and CDR2 SYDVKM. V was shortened by 4 bases and J by 1 base, with 16 bases between the two germline ends. CDR3 protein: CASSWFRGFLNTGELFF. DNA of the CDR3: TGTGCCAGCAGTTGGTTCAGGGGCTTCCTGAACACCGGGGAGCTGTTTTTT.

The rearrangement joins TRBV23-1 to TRBJ2-7; the D call may be TRBD1 or TRBD2 (5 bases each). TRBV23-1 is an ORF, and what it does is uncertain. Trimming stripped 2 bases from V and 7 bases from J, with 15 bases between. The CDR3 sequence is 14 residues long. The chain's CDR3 is CASSQGTVNGEQYF. The DNA of the CDR3 is TGCGCCAGCAGTCAAGGGACCGTGAATGGGGAGCAGTACTTC.

The V and J genes are TRBV30 and TRBJ1-1, with no clear D. Germline CDR1 and CDR2: GTSNPN and SVGIG (reference sequence). CDR3 length: 12 amino acids. V was pared by 0 bases and J by 4 bases, with 6 bases between. The CDR3 region is CAWSVQITEAFF. The CDR3 DNA follows: TGTGCCTGGAGTGTACAAATCACTGAAGCTTTCTTT.

The V call is TRBV19, the J call TRBJ1-5; D is possibly TRBD1 (6 bases). The V end lost 4 bases, the J end lost 4 bases, and 11 bases lay between the germline ends. Germline CDR1 and CDR2: LNHDA and SQIVND (reference sequence). The CDR3 sequence is 14 residues long. CDR3 sequence (DNA): TGTGCCAGTAGTACTTTCGGACAGAATCAGCCCCAGCATTTT. It translates to CASSTFGQNQPQHF.

This clone was recorded only once. V gene TRBV6-6 combines with J gene TRBJ1-2; a weak D match, TRBD1 (5 bases). Trimming took 7 bases from V and 4 from J, leaving 16 bases between them. Germline assignment: CDR1 MNHNY and CDR2 SVGAGI (reference sequence). This CDR3 spans 14 amino acids. The DNA of the CDR3 is TGTGCCAGCAAACTTAGGGCGGGGGTCTATGGCTACACCTTC. Translating gives CASKLRAGVYGYTF.

The chain links TRBV28 to TRBJ1-1, with D uncertain. CDR1 MDHEN and CDR2 SYDVKM come from the germline V gene. This CDR3 comprises 13 residues. V lost 4 bases and J 11 bases, leaving 17 bases between the germline ends. DNA for the CDR3: TGTGCCAGCAGTTCGACATTACAGCTTTTGGCTTTCTTT. Its translation: CASSSTLQLLAFF. The full variable domain, completed using reference TRBV28 and TRBJ1-1, is DVKVTQSSRYLVKRTGEKVFLECVQDMDHENMFWYRQDPGLGLRLIYFSYDVKMKEKGDIPEGYSVSREKKERFSLILESASTNQTSMYLCASSSTLQLLAFFGQGTRLTVV.